Listed below are T cell receptor beta chains from one sample, sequenced in a study of neurological immune-mediated disorders. TCRdb re-called the 5' RACE reads with MiXCR, one entry per CDR3 protein. The table has just over 95,000 distinct CDR3 sequences, roughly 3.5% seen once; the top ten hold approximately 5.9%. Source material: PBMCs. The receptors were gathered from a woman aged 18-30 years with multiple sclerosis. The CDR3 runs from the conserved cysteine through the conserved F or W. Fields, in order: V gene, CDR3 length, clone size, D gene, J gene, CDR3 protein, CDR3 DNA. The D gene is left open where the match is weak. The size field reads once, few, many, or a class for an expanded clone.

V: TRBV29-1; length: 13; size: many; D: .; J: TRBJ2-2; CDR3: CSVDWVNTGELFF; DNA: TGCAGCGTTGACTGGGTTAACACCGGGGAGCTGTTTTTT
V: TRBV10-3; length: 17; size: many; D: .; J: TRBJ2-7; CDR3: CAISSRTTPGSSYEQYF; DNA: TGTGCCATCAGCTCCCGGACCACCCCAGGAAGCTCCTACGAGCAGTACTTC
V: TRBV3-1; length: 19; size: many; D: TRBD1; J: TRBJ2-6; CDR3: CASSHLTGGLLSGANVLTF; DNA: TGTGCCAGCAGCCACCTGACAGGGGGATTACTCTCTGGGGCCAACGTCCTGACTTTC
V: TRBV27; length: 15; size: many; D: .; J: TRBJ2-5; CDR3: CASSLLEGIRETQYF; DNA: TGTGCCAGCAGTTTATTAGAGGGGATAAGGGAGACCCAGTACTTC
V: TRBV6-5; length: 12; size: many; D: .; J: TRBJ2-1; CDR3: CATSRAPNEQFF; DNA: TGTGCCACCTCCAGGGCCCCCAATGAGCAGTTCTTC
V: TRBV6-1; length: 13; size: few; D: .; J: TRBJ2-7; CDR3: CASSVSPNYEQYF; DNA: TGTGCCAGCAGTGTGTCACCGAACTACGAGCAGTACTTC
V: TRBV5-5; length: 16; size: many; D: TRBD2; J: TRBJ2-2; CDR3: CASSVGLAGGAGELFF; DNA: TGTGCCAGCAGCGTGGGACTAGCGGGGGGCGCCGGGGAGCTGTTTTTT
V: TRBV6-5; length: 16; size: many; D: TRBD1; J: TRBJ2-3; CDR3: CASSYWDSLDTDTQYF; DNA: TGTGCCAGCAGTTACTGGGACAGCTTGGACACAGATACGCAGTATTTT
V: TRBV20-1; length: 14; size: many; D: TRBD1; J: TRBJ1-1; CDR3: CSASSGGENTEAFF; DNA: TGCAGTGCTAGTTCAGGGGGCGAGAACACTGAAGCTTTCTTT
V: TRBV5-5; length: 15; size: many; D: .; J: TRBJ2-3; CDR3: CASSLGPSGADTQYF; DNA: TGTGCCAGCAGCTTGGGGCCATCTGGGGCAGATACGCAGTATTTT
V: TRBV5-1; length: 17; size: many; D: TRBD2; J: TRBJ2-1; CDR3: CASSPRYGLGWGNEQFF; DNA: TGCGCCAGCAGCCCACGTTATGGACTAGGATGGGGCAATGAGCAGTTCTTC
V: TRBV4-2; length: 18; size: many; D: TRBD1; J: TRBJ2-3; CDR3: CASSQDLDRGLFTDTQYF; DNA: TGTGCCAGCAGCCAAGATCTTGACAGGGGGCTTTTTACAGATACGCAGTATTTT
V: TRBV29-1; length: 13; size: many; D: .; J: TRBJ1-1; CDR3: CSVDAPTNTEAFF; DNA: TGCAGCGTTGACGCCCCCACGAACACTGAAGCTTTCTTT
V: TRBV7-6; length: 17; size: many; D: .; J: TRBJ2-6; CDR3: CASSLQRAPSGANVLTF; DNA: TGTGCCAGCAGCTTACAGCGGGCCCCCTCTGGGGCCAACGTCCTGACTTTC
V: TRBV12-3/TRBV12-4; length: 14; size: many; D: TRBD1; J: TRBJ2-2; CDR3: CASLQGVATGELFF; DNA: TGTGCCAGCCTACAGGGGGTGGCCACCGGGGAGCTGTTTTTT
V: TRBV4-1; length: 12; size: few; D: .; J: TRBJ2-1; CDR3: CASSHVGGPQFF; DNA: TGCGCCAGCAGCCATGTTGGAGGGCCCCAGTTCTTC
V: TRBV11-2; length: 14; size: many; D: .; J: TRBJ2-3; CDR3: CASSRSTATDTQYF; DNA: TGTGCCAGCAGCCGATCGACAGCGACAGATACGCAGTATTTT
V: TRBV7-8; length: 16; size: many; D: TRBD1; J: TRBJ2-1; CDR3: CASSFILGQGLDEQFF; DNA: TGTGCCAGCAGCTTCATCCTGGGACAGGGTTTGGATGAGCAGTTCTTC
V: TRBV11-2; length: 16; size: many; D: TRBD1; J: TRBJ1-6; CDR3: CASSSLRDRANSPLHF; DNA: TGTGCCAGCAGCTCCCTCCGGGACAGGGCTAATTCACCCCTCCACTTT
V: TRBV20-1; length: 13; size: few; D: TRBD1; J: TRBJ1-2; CDR3: CSAGRTGEGGYTF; DNA: TGCAGTGCTGGAAGGACAGGGGAGGGTGGCTACACCTTC